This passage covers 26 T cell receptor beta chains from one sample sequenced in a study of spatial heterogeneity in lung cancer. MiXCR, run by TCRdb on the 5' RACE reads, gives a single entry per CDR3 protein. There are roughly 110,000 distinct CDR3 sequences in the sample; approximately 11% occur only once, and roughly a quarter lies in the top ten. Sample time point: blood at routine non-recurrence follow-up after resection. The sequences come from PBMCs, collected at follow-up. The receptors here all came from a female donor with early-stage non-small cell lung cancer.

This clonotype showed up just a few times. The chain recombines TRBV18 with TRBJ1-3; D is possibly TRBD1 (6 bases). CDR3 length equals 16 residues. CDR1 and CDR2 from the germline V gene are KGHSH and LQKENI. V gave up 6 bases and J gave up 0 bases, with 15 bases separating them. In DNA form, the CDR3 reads TGTGCCAGCTCCCCTCTCGACAGGTCCTCTGGAAACACCATATATTTT. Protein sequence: CASSPLDRSSGNTIYF.

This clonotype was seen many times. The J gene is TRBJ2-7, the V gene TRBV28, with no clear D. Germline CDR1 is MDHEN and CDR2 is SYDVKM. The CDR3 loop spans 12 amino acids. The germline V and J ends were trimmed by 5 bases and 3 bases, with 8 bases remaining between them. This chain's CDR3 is CASSPDGYEQYF. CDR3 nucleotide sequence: TGTGCCAGCAGTCCGGACGGCTACGAGCAGTACTTC.

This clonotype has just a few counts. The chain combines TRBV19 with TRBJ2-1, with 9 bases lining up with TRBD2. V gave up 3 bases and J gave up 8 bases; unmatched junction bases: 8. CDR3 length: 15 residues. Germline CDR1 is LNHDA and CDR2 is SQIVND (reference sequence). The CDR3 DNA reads TGTGCCAGTAGTATGGGTAGACTAGCGGTTCATGAGCAGTTCTTC. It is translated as CASSMGRLAVHEQFF.

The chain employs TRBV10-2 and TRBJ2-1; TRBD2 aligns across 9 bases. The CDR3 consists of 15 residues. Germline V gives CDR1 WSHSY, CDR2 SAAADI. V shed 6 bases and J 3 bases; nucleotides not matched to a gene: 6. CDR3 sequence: CASSQTSGNYNEQFF. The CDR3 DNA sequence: TGCGCCAGCAGCCAGACTAGCGGCAACTACAATGAGCAGTTCTTC.

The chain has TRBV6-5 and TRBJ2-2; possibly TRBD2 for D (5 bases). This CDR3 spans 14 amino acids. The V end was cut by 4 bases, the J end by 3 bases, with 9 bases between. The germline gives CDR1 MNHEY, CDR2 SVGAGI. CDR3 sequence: CASSFDSDTGELFF. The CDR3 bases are TGTGCCAGCAGTTTCGATAGCGACACCGGGGAGCTGTTTTTT.

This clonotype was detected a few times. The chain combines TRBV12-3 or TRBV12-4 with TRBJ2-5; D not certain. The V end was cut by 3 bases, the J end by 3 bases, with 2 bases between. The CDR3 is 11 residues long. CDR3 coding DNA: TGTGCCAGCAGTTTTAAAGAGACCCAGTACTTC. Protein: CASSFKETQYF.

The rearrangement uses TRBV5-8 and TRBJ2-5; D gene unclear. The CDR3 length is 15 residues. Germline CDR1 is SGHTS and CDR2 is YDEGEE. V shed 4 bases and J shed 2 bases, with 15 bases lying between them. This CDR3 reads CASSRGIVNQETQYF. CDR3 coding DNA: TGTGCCAGCAGCCGCGGAATAGTTAATCAAGAGACCCAGTACTTC.

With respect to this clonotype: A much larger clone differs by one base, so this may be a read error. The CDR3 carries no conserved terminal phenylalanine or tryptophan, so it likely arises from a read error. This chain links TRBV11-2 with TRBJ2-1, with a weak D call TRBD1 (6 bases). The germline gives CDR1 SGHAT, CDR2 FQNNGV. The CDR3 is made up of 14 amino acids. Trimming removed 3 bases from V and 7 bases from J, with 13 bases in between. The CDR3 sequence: CASSFGQRLNEQFS. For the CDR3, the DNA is TGTGCCAGCAGCTTTGGACAGAGGTTGAATGAGCAGTTCTCC.

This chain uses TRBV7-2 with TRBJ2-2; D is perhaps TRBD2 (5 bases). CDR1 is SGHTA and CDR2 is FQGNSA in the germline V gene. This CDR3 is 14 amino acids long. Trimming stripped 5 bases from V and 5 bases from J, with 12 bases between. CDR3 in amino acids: CASSPELGTGELFF. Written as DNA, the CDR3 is TGTGCCAGCAGCCCCGAACTAGGAACCGGGGAGCTGTTTTTT.

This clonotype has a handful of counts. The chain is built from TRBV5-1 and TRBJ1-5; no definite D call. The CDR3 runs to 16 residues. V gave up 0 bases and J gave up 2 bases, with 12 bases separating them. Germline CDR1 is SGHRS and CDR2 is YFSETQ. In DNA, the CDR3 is TGCGCCAGCAGCTTGGCCGACGGACGGGGCAATCAGCCCCAGCATTTT. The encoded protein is CASSLADGRGNQPQHF.

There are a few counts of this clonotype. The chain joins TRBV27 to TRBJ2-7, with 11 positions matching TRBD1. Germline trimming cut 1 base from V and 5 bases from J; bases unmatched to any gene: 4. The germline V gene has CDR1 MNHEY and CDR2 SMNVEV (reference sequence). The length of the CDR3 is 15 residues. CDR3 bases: TGTGCCAGCAGTTTATACAGGGACAGGGGGGACGAGCAGTACTTC. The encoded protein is CASSLYRDRGDEQYF.

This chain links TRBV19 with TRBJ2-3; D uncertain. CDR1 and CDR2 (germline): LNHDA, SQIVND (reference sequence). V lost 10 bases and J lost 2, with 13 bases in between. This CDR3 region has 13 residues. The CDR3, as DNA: TGTGCCACCCTAGGATATCCCACAGATACGCAGTATTTT. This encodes CATLGYPTDTQYF.

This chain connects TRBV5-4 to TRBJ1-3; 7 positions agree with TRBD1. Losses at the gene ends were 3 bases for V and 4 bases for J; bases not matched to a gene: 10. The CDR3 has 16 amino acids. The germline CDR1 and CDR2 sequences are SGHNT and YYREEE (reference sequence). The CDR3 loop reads CASSYSGTASGNTIYF. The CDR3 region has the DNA TGTGCCAGCAGCTACAGTGGGACAGCTTCAGGAAACACCATATATTTT.

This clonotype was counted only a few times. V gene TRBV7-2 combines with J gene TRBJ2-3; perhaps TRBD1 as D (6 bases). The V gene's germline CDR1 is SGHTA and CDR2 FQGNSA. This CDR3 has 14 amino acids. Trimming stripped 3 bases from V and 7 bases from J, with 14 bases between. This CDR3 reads CASSFGGSAHTQYF. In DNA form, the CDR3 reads TGTGCCAGCAGCTTTGGGGGCTCGGCTCATACGCAGTATTTT.

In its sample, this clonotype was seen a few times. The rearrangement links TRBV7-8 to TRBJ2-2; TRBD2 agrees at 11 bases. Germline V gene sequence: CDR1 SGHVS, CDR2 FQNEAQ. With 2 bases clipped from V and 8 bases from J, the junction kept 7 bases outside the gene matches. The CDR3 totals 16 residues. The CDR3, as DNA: TGTGCCAGCAGCTTAAATCTAGCGGGAGGCGCGGGGGAGCTGTTTTTT. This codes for CASSLNLAGGAGELFF.

The CDR3 sequence is CATSITTGTGPMNTEAFF. In nucleotides, the CDR3 is TGTGCCACCTCCATCACGACCGGGACAGGGCCTATGAACACTGAAGCTTTCTTT. The J gene is TRBJ1-1, the V gene TRBV11-1; 9 positions agree with TRBD1. CDR3 length equals 18 residues. CDR1 SGHAT and CDR2 FQDESV come from the germline V gene (reference sequence). The V segment lost 10 bases and the J segment 0 bases; nucleotides outside the gene matches: 18.

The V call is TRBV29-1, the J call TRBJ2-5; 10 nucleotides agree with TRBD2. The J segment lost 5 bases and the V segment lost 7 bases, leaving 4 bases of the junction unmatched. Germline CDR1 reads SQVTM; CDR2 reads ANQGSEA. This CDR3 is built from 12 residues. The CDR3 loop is CSALTSGETQYF. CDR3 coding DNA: TGCAGCGCCTTGACTAGCGGGGAGACCCAGTACTTC.

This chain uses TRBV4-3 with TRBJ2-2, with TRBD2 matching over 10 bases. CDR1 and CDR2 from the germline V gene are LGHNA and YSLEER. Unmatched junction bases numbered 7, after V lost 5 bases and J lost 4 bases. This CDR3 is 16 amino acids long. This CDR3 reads CASSSPGLASTGELFF. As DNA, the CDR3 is TGCGCCAGCAGCAGTCCGGGACTAGCGAGCACCGGGGAGCTGTTTTTT.

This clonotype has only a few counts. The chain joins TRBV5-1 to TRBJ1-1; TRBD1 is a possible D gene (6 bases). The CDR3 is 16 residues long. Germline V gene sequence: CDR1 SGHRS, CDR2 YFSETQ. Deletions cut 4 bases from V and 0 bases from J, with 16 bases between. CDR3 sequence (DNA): TGCGCCAGCAGCCCATGGACAGAAGACATGAACACTGAAGCTTTCTTT. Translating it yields CASSPWTEDMNTEAFF.

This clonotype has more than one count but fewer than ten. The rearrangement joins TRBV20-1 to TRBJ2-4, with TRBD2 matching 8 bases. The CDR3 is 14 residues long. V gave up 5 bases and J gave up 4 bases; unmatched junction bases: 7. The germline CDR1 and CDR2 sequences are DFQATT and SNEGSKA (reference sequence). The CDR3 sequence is CSAQLAVGKNIQYF. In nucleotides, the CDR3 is TGCAGTGCTCAACTAGCGGTTGGGAAAAACATTCAGTACTTC.

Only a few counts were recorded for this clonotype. CDR3 nucleotide sequence: TGTGCCAGCAGCCCCGGAAGCTCTGGGGCCAACGTCCTGACTTTC. Encoded protein: CASSPGSSGANVLTF. V and J are TRBV11-1 and TRBJ2-6; D is unresolved. This CDR3 region has 15 residues. V was cut by 5 bases and J by 0 bases, with 8 bases left in between. Germline CDR1 and CDR2: SGHAT and FQDESV (reference sequence).

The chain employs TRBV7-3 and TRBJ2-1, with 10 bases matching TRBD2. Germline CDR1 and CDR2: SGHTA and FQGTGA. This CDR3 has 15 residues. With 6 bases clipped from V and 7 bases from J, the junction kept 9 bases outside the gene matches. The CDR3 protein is CASSPSGRAENEQFF. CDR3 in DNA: TGTGCCAGCAGTCCAAGCGGGAGGGCCGAGAATGAGCAGTTCTTC.

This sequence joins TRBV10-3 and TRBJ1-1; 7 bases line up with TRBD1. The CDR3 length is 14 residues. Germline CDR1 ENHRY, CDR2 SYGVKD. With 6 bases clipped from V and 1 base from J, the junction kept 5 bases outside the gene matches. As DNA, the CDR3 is TGTGCCATCAGACAACAGGGGACGAACACTGAAGCTTTCTTT. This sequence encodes CAIRQQGTNTEAFF.

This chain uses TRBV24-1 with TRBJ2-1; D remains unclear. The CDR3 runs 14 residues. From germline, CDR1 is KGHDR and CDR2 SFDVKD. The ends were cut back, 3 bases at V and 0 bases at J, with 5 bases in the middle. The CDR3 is CATSDESSYNEQFF. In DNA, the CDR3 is TGTGCCACCAGTGATGAGAGCTCCTACAATGAGCAGTTCTTC.

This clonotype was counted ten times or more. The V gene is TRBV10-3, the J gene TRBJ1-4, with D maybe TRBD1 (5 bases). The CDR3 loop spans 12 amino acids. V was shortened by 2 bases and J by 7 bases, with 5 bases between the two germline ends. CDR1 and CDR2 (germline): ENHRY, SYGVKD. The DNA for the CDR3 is TGTGCCATCAGTGAGGGGGCTGAAAAACTGTTTTTT. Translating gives CAISEGAEKLFF.

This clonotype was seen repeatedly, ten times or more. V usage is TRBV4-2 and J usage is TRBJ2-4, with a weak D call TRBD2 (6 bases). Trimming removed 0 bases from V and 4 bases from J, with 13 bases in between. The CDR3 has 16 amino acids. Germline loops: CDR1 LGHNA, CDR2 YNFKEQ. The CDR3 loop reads CASSQDGGLGKNIQYF. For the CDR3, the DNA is TGTGCCAGCAGCCAAGATGGGGGACTGGGGAAAAACATTCAGTACTTC.